The T cell receptor (beta chain) described here comes from a study of beta chain features in type 1 diabetes (dated by TCRdb to 2016 to 2019). For the study in its entirety: Mean age, gender distribution, total cell number and subset yield did not differ between patients and healthy donors. Across all samples, some 99 million sorted cells were examined, and cell number per subset correlated strongly with RNA yield. The study compared TCRB repertoires of sorted circulating CD4+ T cell subsets between recently diagnosed type 1 diabetes patients and matched healthy donors. Naive and central memory subsets were obtained from all 30 or so donors, but regulatory and stem cell-like memory subsets were isolated from only 8 patients and about 8 healthy donors. Broad study findings and their caveats: Because cDNA was sequenced instead of genomic DNA, highly expressing activated cells could be over-represented, though the groups showed no difference in activation or CD3 levels. At VDJ recombination sites, patients with type 1 diabetes made fewer insertions and deleted more nucleotides, a pattern implying thymic rearrangement abnormalities. Shorter templates might be favored by PCR, yet because patient and control samples were amplified and corrected together, any such skew would affect both groups equally. Only small numbers of individuals were included in the HLA sub-analyses, which left unresolved whether HLA type had any influence on TCRB rearrangement. A moderate but significant shortening of TCRB CDR3 length was observed in type 1 diabetes patients in all four CD4+ subsets. The naive, central memory and regulatory TCRB repertoires appeared to resemble one another more closely among patients than among healthy donors.

The High Capacity cDNA Reverse Transcription Kit was used to reverse transcribe all of the isolated RNA, meaning that expressed TCRB transcripts were what got sequenced. Naive, central memory and regulatory T cell samples underwent deep immunoSEQ sequencing, averaging about 3.3 million total reads per sample. After sorted cells were lysed in RLT buffer, RNA was extracted with DNase-treated RNeasy Micro or Mini kits, with the choice depending on cell number. To prevent cross-contamination, every cell subset was processed on its own, while patient and healthy donor samples were processed together. The immunoSEQ multiplex PCR was used to amplify TCRB sequences from cDNA, yielding 87-bp fragments that span the CDR3 region. Amplicons were sequenced on the Illumina HiSeq platform. The source study handled its data this way. PCR bias was computationally corrected using synthetic template baselines, reads within Hamming distance 2 were collapsed, and singletons that could not be merged were discarded. Reads were aligned to IMGT to assign V, D and J genes, CDR3 length, and insertions or deletions at six rearrangement sites. Within each subset, clonotype counts were normalized to sorted cell number, after which true diversity and Gini coefficients were computed with the tcR R package. The overlap coefficient, calculated on TCRB nucleotide sequences, was used to measure repertoire sharing. As a proxy for the pre-selection repertoire, out-of-frame TCRB sequences from naive cells were analyzed. The table was pulled from immuneACCESS by TCRdb, which kept in-frame rearrangements only. Such tables lose some clones; where checked, under half of the loss comes from unresolved V genes, and the rest has no known cause. Clonal size and the V and J genes are those of that table, whereas D and trimming came from the DNA. The sample table shows some 270,000 clones, and over 12% are seen once. Around 0.03% of the sample is taken by the ten largest.

Each donor gave one peripheral blood draw, averaging approximately 110 mL, which was collected into heparinised tubes. A BD FACSAria II and a panel including CD45RO, CCR7, CD25, CD127, CD95 and CD27 were used to sort naive, central memory, regulatory and stem cell-like memory CD4+ T cells. Purity was above 98% for every sorted population. PBMCs were separated immediately by Lymphoprep density gradient centrifugation and were stained directly, without being cultured. Samples were stained and sorted in pairs, with one healthy donor and one patient per experiment, so that batch effects were minimized. The sample holds a few counts of this clone. There is no known antigen for this receptor. There are no base qualities to consult, and no much larger clone falls within one base. CDR1 and CDR2 (SGHRS, YFSETQ) derive from the germline V gene. The CDR3, from cysteine to phenylalanine, totals 15 residues. Only the CDR3 part of the read is kept: 45 bases, read in frame from the first base. V is pared back by 4 bases and J by 0 bases, with 11 bases lying between the germline termini.

The source material was naive CD4+ T cells from blood. The cell subset or site label, as the study defines it: true naive CD4+ T cells. This TCR was recovered from a woman aged 40 to 50 in good health. The chain joins TRBV5-1 to TRBJ2-1; a tentative D call is TRBD1 (6 bases match). The DNA reads TGCGCCAGCAGCGGAAGACAGGCCTCCTACAATGAGCAGTTCTTC. This yields the protein CASSGRQASYNEQFF.